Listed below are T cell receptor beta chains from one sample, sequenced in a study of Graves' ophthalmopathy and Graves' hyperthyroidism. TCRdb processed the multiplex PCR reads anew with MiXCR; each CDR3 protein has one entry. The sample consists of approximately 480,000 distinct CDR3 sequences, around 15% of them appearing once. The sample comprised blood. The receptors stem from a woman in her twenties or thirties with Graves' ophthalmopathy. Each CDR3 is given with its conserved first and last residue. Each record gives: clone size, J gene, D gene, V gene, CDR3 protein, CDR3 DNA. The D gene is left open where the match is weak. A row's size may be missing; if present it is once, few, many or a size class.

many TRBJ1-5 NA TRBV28 CASSPDDNSNQPQHF TGTGCCAGCTCCCCGGACGATAATAGCAATCAGCCCCAGCATTTT
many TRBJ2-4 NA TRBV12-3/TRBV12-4 CASSLGQAPLAKNIQYF TGTGCCAGCAGTTTAGGACAGGCTCCTTTAGCCAAAAACATTCAGTACTTC
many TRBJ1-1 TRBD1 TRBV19 CASSNQGARSTEAFF TGTGCCAGTAGTAACCAGGGGGCGCGAAGCACTGAAGCTTTCTTT
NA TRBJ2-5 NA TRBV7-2 CASSLWWGPQETQYF TGTGCCAGCAGCTTATGGTGGGGCCCTCAAGAGACCCAGTACTTC
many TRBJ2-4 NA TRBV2 CASSATGLEYF TGTGCCAGCAGTGCGACGGGACTGGAGTACTTC
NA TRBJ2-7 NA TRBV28 CATLNRTGQIYEQYF TGTGCCACCTTAAATAGGACGGGACAAATCTACGAGCAGTACTTC
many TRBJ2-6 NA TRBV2 CASKNSFSGANVLTF TGTGCCAGCAAAAACAGTTTCTCTGGGGCCAACGTCCTGACTTTC
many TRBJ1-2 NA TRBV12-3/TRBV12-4 CASSSDIPYGYIF TGTGCCAGCAGTTCCGACATCCCCTATGGCTACATCTTC
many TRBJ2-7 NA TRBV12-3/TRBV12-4 CASSFKQQGEQYF TGTGCCAGCAGTTTCAAGCAACAAGGCGAGCAGTACTTC
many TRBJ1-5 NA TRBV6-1 CASSAGPQGSNQPQHF TGTGCCAGCAGTGCCGGGCCCCAGGGTAGCAATCAGCCCCAGCATTTT
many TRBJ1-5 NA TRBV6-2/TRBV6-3 CASRNRGGEYQPQHF TGTGCCAGCAGGAATAGAGGAGGGGAGTATCAGCCCCAGCATTTT